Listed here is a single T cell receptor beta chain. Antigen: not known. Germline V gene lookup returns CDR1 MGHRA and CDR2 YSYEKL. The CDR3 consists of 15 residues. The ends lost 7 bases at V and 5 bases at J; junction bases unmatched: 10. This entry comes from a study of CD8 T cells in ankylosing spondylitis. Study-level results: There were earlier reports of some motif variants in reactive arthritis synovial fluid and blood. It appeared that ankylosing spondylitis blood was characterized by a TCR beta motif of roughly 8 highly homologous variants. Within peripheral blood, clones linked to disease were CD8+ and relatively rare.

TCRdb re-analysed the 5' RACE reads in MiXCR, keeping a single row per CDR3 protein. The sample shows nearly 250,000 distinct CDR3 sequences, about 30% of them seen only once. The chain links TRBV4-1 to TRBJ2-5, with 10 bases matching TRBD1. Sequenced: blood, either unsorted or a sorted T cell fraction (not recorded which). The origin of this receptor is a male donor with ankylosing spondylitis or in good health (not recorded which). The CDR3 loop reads CASTTRQGASETQYF. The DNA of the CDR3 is TGCGCCAGCACGACCAGACAGGGGGCGTCGGAGACCCAGTACTTC.